The 26 T cell receptor beta chains given below trace back to one sample, sequenced in a study of blood T cell repertoires in COVID-19. The assay was immunoSEQ multiplex PCR, and TCRdb's table has in-frame clones only and misses some. The data show 45,000 to 55,000 clones, around 86% seen once. The sample taken for sequencing was peripheral blood. The receptors here all came from a man aged 45-65 years with active COVID-19.

The rearrangement links TRBV2 to TRBJ2-7, with D possibly being TRBD1 (5 bases). This CDR3 is 14 amino acids long. Trimming pared 6 bases from V and 2 bases from J, leaving 14 bases between. Germline-derived CDR1 and CDR2 are SNHLY and FYNNEI. Here the CDR3 reads CASSPGRLTYEQYF. The CDR3 DNA reads as TGTGCCAGCAGCCCAGGGCGTTTGACCTACGAGCAGTACTTC.

The V gene is TRBV5-8, the J gene TRBJ2-2; 7 positions agree with TRBD2. The germline V gene encodes CDR1 SGHTS and CDR2 YDEGEE. Trimming removed 7 bases from V and 4 bases from J; junction bases left unmatched: 7. This CDR3 contains 14 residues. In nucleotides, the CDR3 is TGTGCCAGCTCAAAGGGAGGGCGCACCGGGGAGCTGTTTTTT. Protein product: CASSKGGRTGELFF.

This clone was recorded many times. This chain links TRBV24-1 with TRBJ1-1; no clear D. V lost 3 bases and J lost 1, with 11 bases in between. CDR3 length: 15 amino acids. Germline-derived CDR1 and CDR2 are KGHDR and SFDVKD. CDR3 bases: TGTGCCACCAGTGATACTCGGACTGGGAACACTGAAGCTTTCTTT. Its protein product is CATSDTRTGNTEAFF.

V gene TRBV5-1 combines with J gene TRBJ1-4; D uncertain. V lost 3 bases to trimming and J lost 4 bases, with 13 bases between them. CDR3 length equals 15 residues. Germline V gene data show CDR1 as SGHRS and CDR2 as YFSETQ. CDR3 nucleotide sequence: TGCGCCAGCAGCTCCCTCGGCGGACTTAATGAAAAACTGTTTTTT. Residues: CASSSLGGLNEKLFF.

This chain uses TRBV19 with TRBJ1-6; D might be TRBD1 (5 bases). V shed 0 bases and J shed 11 bases, with 14 bases lying between them. CDR1 is LNHDA, CDR2 SQIVND, per germline (reference sequence). The length of the CDR3 is 15 residues. CDR3 nucleotides: TGTGCCAGTAGTATAGATTTACGGGCGGGGGCACCCCTCCACTTT. This gives the protein CASSIDLRAGAPLHF.

Concerning this clone itself: The junction shows a germline mismatch at one end, possibly a read error. J is TRBJ1-2 and V is TRBV16; 7 bases are shared with TRBD1. The CDR3 is 14 residues long. Per germline, CDR1 KGHSY and CDR2 FQNENV. This chain's CDR3 is CASTQDRVTYGYTF. The CDR3 nucleotides are TGTGCCAGCACCCAAGACAGGGTCACCTATGGCTACACCTTC. Looking up the rest from reference TRBV16 and TRBJ1-2 gives the full variable domain: GEEVAQTPKHLVRGEGQKAKLYCAPIKGHSYVFWYQQVLKNEFKFLISFQNENVFDETGMPKERFSAKCLPNSPCSLEIQATKLEDSAVYFCASTQDRVTYGYTFGSGTRLTVV.

This chain joins TRBV6-6 and TRBJ1-1; weak D call: TRBD1 (6 bases). The CDR3 totals 15 residues. V lost 5 bases and J lost 5, with 18 bases in between. Per germline, CDR1 MNHNY and CDR2 SVGAGI (reference sequence). The DNA of the CDR3 is TGTGCCAGCAGTCTTCCCAGGGGCTTGAGGACTGAAGCTTTCTTT. This encodes CASSLPRGLRTEAFF.

The V and J genes are TRBV7-8 and TRBJ1-4, with 7 bases lining up with TRBD1. V was clipped by 3 bases and J by 4 bases; unmatched bases: 2. Germline-derived CDR1 and CDR2 are SGHVS and FQNEAQ. This CDR3 is built from 14 residues. Here the CDR3 reads CASSFNRGNEKLFF. DNA for the CDR3: TGTGCCAGCAGCTTTAACAGGGGTAATGAAAAACTGTTTTTT.

The rearrangement uses TRBV28 and TRBJ1-4; a weak D match, TRBD1 (5 bases). This CDR3 contains 15 residues. The germline gives CDR1 MDHEN, CDR2 SYDVKM. V dropped 1 base and J dropped 8 bases, with 14 bases sitting between them. In DNA, the CDR3 is TGTGCCAGCAGTTTATTGGGGGAGGGTAAGGAAAAACTGTTTTTT. It encodes CASSLLGEGKEKLFF.

The CDR3 protein is CASSQVQGLRVGTEAFF. The CDR3 DNA is TGTGCCAGCAGCCAAGTTCAGGGGCTAAGGGTGGGGACTGAAGCTTTCTTT. The gene calls are TRBV14 and TRBJ1-1; tentative D call: TRBD1 (6 bases). Germline lookup yields CDR1 SGHDN and CDR2 FVKESK. The CDR3 has 17 amino acids. V was pared by 1 base and J by 5 bases, with 20 bases between.

The chain uses TRBV4-1 and TRBJ2-2, with 10 nucleotides matching TRBD2. V gave up 0 bases and J gave up 1 base; unmatched junction bases: 8. The CDR3 totals 19 residues. The V gene's germline CDR1 is MGHRA and CDR2 YSYEKL. The CDR3 bases are TGCGCCAGCAGCCAAGATCCAGCGGGAGGGCTTAAGAACACCGGGGAGCTGTTTTTT. It codes for CASSQDPAGGLKNTGELFF.

The CDR3 loop is CASSEGTGGSYEQYF. CDR3 nucleotide sequence: TGTGCCAGCAGTGAAGGGACAGGGGGCTCCTACGAGCAGTACTTC. The chain links TRBV6-1 to TRBJ2-7; 10 bases agree with TRBD1. This CDR3 spans 15 amino acids. The J segment lost 0 bases and the V segment lost 1 base, leaving 0 bases of the junction unmatched. The germline gives CDR1 MNHNS, CDR2 SASEGT.

V usage is TRBV7-9 and J usage is TRBJ2-7, with D possibly matching TRBD1 (6 bases). There are 12 residues in the CDR3. Germline V gene sequence: CDR1 SEHNR, CDR2 FQNEAQ (reference sequence). V gave up 4 bases and J gave up 3 bases, with 7 bases separating them. CDR3 protein: CASSSGDYEQYF. The CDR3 DNA is TGTGCCAGCAGCTCAGGGGACTACGAGCAGTACTTC.

The chain recombines TRBV2 with TRBJ1-4, with 7 bases fitting TRBD1. Losses at the gene ends were 0 bases for V and 12 bases for J; bases not matched to a gene: 7. The CDR3 is made up of 14 amino acids. CDR1 SNHLY and CDR2 FYNNEI come from the germline V gene. CDR3 nucleotide sequence: TGTGCCAGCAGTGAAGCAAGGGGGCGGGTAGAACTGTTTTTT. Translating it yields CASSEARGRVELFF.

This clone has just one count. The J gene is TRBJ1-2, the V gene TRBV5-5; D gene uncertain. The CDR3 spans 14 residues. Germline-derived CDR1 and CDR2 are SGHKS and YYEKEE (reference sequence). V lost 4 bases to trimming and J lost 0 bases, with 10 bases between them. CDR3 nucleotides: TGTGCCAGCAGCCAGGAAAAGGCTAACTATGGCTACACCTTC. This translates into CASSQEKANYGYTF.

The genes are TRBV7-3 and TRBJ2-3, with 9 bases aligning to TRBD2. Germline V gene sequence: CDR1 SGHTA, CDR2 FQGTGA. This CDR3 contains 15 residues. J lost 4 bases, V lost 2 bases, and 4 bases had no gene match. DNA of the CDR3: TGTGCCAGCAGCTTATACCAGCGGGGGGCAGATACGCAGTATTTT. Protein product: CASSLYQRGADTQYF.

The chain uses TRBV9 and TRBJ2-7; 7 nucleotides line up with TRBD2. V trimming: 0 bases; J trimming: 5 bases; junction bases outside the gene matches: 5. The CDR3 is made up of 14 amino acids. Germline V gene data show CDR1 as SGDLS and CDR2 as YYNGEE. CDR3 DNA sequence: TGTGCCAGCAGCGTAGGGGGCGGGAGACACGAGCAGTACTTC. Encoded protein: CASSVGGGRHEQYF.

The V and J genes are TRBV19 and TRBJ2-7; TRBD2 agrees at 7 bases. Trimming cost V 7 bases and J 3 bases; bases outside gene matches: 6. The CDR3 length is 13 residues. Germline CDR1 is LNHDA and CDR2 is SQIVND (reference sequence). The CDR3 DNA is TGTGCCAGTAAATTAGCGGGTAACTACGAGCAGTACTTC. Its translation: CASKLAGNYEQYF.

This clone was observed a single time. The chain joins TRBV5-1 to TRBJ1-2, with unresolved D. The CDR3 sequence is 17 residues long. Trimming shortened V by 0 bases and J by 0 bases, and 15 bases separated the two germline ends. Germline CDR1 is SGHRS and CDR2 is YFSETQ. In DNA, the CDR3 is TGCGCCAGCAGCTTGGTTTCGGGTGGCAGAGCTAACTATGGCTACACCTTC. Residues: CASSLVSGGRANYGYTF.

The rearrangement uses TRBV5-6 and TRBJ2-1; 7 nucleotides match TRBD1. Germline loops: CDR1 SGHDT, CDR2 YYEEEE. The V segment lost 3 bases and the J segment 6 bases; nucleotides outside the gene matches: 6. CDR3 length: 14 amino acids. The CDR3 region has the DNA TGTGCCAGCAGCTGGGGGACAGCTCCCAATGAGCAGTTCTTC. Translation gives CASSWGTAPNEQFF.

This chain uses TRBV5-4 with TRBJ2-7, with a possible D match to TRBD1 (6 bases). This CDR3 comprises 13 residues. Trimming took off 4 bases at V and 2 bases at J, with 10 bases between the two ends. Germline assignment: CDR1 SGHNT and CDR2 YYREEE (reference sequence). The CDR3 bases are TGTGCCAGCAGCCAGGGACAAGCCTACGAGCAGTACTTC. It encodes CASSQGQAYEQYF.

This clone was observed a handful of times. The rearrangement uses TRBV13 and TRBJ1-1; D perhaps matches TRBD1 (5 bases). V shed 2 bases and J shed 2 bases, with 15 bases lying between them. The CDR3 has 16 residues. The germline CDR1 and CDR2 sequences are PRHDT and FYEKMQ (reference sequence). CDR3 loop: CASSLYPGRANTEAFF. The CDR3 DNA reads TGTGCCAGCAGCTTATACCCGGGCAGGGCAAACACTGAAGCTTTCTTT.

This sequence joins TRBV6-2 or TRBV6-3 and TRBJ1-6; no definite D call. This CDR3 is 13 amino acids long. The germline V and J ends were trimmed by 4 bases and 10 bases, with 11 bases remaining between them. CDR1 is MNHEY, CDR2 SVGEGT, per germline. CDR3 coding DNA: TGTGCCAGCAGTTTGGGCATTTACTCACCCCTCCACTTT. Translation gives CASSLGIYSPLHF.

This sequence joins TRBV2 and TRBJ1-2; possibly TRBD1 for D (5 bases). This CDR3 is built from 17 residues. Trimming took off 2 bases at V and 3 bases at J, with 19 bases between the two ends. Germline CDR1 SNHLY, CDR2 FYNNEI. The CDR3 reads CASSELAGPGVDYGYTF. The CDR3, as DNA: TGTGCCAGCAGTGAATTGGCAGGGCCAGGCGTGGACTATGGCTACACCTTC.

DNA for the CDR3: TGTGCCAGCAGTCTCGGAGGGGGGACAGGGCCCACCGGGGAGCTGTTTTTT. Encoded protein: CASSLGGGTGPTGELFF. The chain is built from TRBV27 and TRBJ2-2, with 9 bases aligning to TRBD1. Unmatched junction bases numbered 11, after V lost 5 bases and J lost 4 bases. The germline gives CDR1 MNHEY, CDR2 SMNVEV (reference sequence). The CDR3 covers 17 residues.

The genes are TRBV30 and TRBJ1-4; D is perhaps TRBD1 (5 bases). V lost 1 base, J lost 9 bases, and 12 bases lay in between. The CDR3 has 13 residues. Germline assignment: CDR1 GTSNPN and CDR2 SVGIG (reference sequence). The CDR3 sequence is CAWSASGTQKLFF. The CDR3 DNA reads as TGTGCCTGGAGTGCTTCAGGGACTCAAAAACTGTTTTTT.